This T cell receptor (beta chain) is drawn from a study of cytomegalovirus exposure and HLA in healthy donors. Study information: Later analysis reported that the approximately 120 validation repertoires shared the platform of the 650 to 700 first-cohort repertoires. Regarding the study as a whole: The classifier was said to identify cytomegalovirus status with high specificity and sensitivity.

Some clones are missing from TCRdb's copy, which holds only in-frame ones; the method was immunoSEQ multiplex PCR. The data show 150,000 to 200,000 clones, 87% seen once. In regard to this clone: Antigen: not known.

Sequencing was carried out using PBMCs. The TCR was taken from a woman aged 25 to 39 in good health and CMV-seronegative.

In DNA, the CDR3 is TGTGCCATCAGTGAGTCGAGGACAGTTGATAACTATGGCTACACCTTC. Encoded protein: CAISESRTVDNYGYTF. This chain joins TRBV10-3 and TRBJ1-2; D might be TRBD1 (6 bases). Germline CDR1 ENHRY, CDR2 SYGVKD. The CDR3 is 16 residues long. V was pared by 0 bases and J by 1 base, with 12 bases between.